The entry that follows covers one T cell receptor (beta chain) sequence. The data derive from a study of blood T cell repertoires in COVID-19. Per the original data handling: Reference gene primer amplification yielded estimated nucleated cell counts. The data were produced by immunoSEQ multiplex PCR, yet TCRdb's version contains in-frame clones alone and is incomplete. That table is the source of V, J and clone size, and D and trimming were worked out from the DNA. This table has around 230,000 clones, 84% appearing once. This sequence originates from a man aged 35 to 55 who had recovered from COVID-19. Sample: peripheral blood.

The CDR3 loop is CASSLTGGWGEQFF. DNA of the CDR3: TGTGCCAGCAGTTTGACAGGGGGCTGGGGTGAGCAGTTCTTC. The chain combines TRBV6-2 or TRBV6-3 with TRBJ2-1; 10 positions match TRBD1. The CDR3 covers 14 residues. In germline, CDR1 is MNHEY, CDR2 SVGEGT. V shed 4 bases and J 9 bases; nucleotides not matched to a gene: 6.